The 25 T cell receptor beta chains below were found in one sample sequenced in a study of blood T cell repertoires in COVID-19. Measured with immunoSEQ multiplex PCR; TCRdb has only the in-frame clones, and not every one. The repertoire has 85,000 to 100,000 clones, around 74% of them found once; the top ten carry over 15%. Sample: peripheral blood. Every receptor here comes from a woman of 80 years or more with active or convalescent COVID-19.

The chain links TRBV27 to TRBJ2-7; tentatively, D is TRBD1 (6 bases). Per the germline V gene, CDR1 is MNHEY and CDR2 is SMNVEV (reference sequence). The ends were cut back, 0 bases at V and 5 bases at J, with 11 bases in the middle. CDR3 length: 14 residues. DNA of the CDR3: TGTGCCAGCAGTTTATCCTCCAGGGGCCACGAGCAGTACTTC. Amino acids: CASSLSSRGHEQYF.

The chain is built from TRBV7-2 and TRBJ1-5; D gene uncertain. Deletions cut 1 base from V and 2 bases from J, with 6 bases between. Germline values: CDR1 SGHTA, CDR2 FQGNSA. The CDR3 covers 14 residues. The DNA for the CDR3 is TGTGCCAGCAGCTTAGACAGTCGCAATCAGCCCCAGCATTTT. This codes for CASSLDSRNQPQHF.

CDR3 residues: CASSLVLGDIRRYGYTF. CDR3 DNA: TGTGCCAGCAGTCTCGTATTGGGGGACATCCGTAGGTATGGCTACACCTTC. This chain connects TRBV6-6 to TRBJ1-2, with a possible D match to TRBD1 (6 bases). Germline CDR1 reads MNHNY; CDR2 reads SVGAGI (reference sequence). V was clipped by 5 bases and J by 5 bases, with 24 bases between them. This CDR3 contains 17 residues.

The chain has TRBV7-9 and TRBJ1-2; TRBD1 might be the D (5 bases). V was pared by 3 bases and J by 2 bases, with 10 bases between. CDR3 length: 14 residues. The germline V gene has CDR1 SEHNR and CDR2 FQNEAQ (reference sequence). The CDR3 DNA reads as TGTGCCAGCAGCTTCAGGGATAAGAACTATGGCTACACCTTC. Translated: CASSFRDKNYGYTF.

The chain has TRBV30 and TRBJ1-5, with a tentative D call TRBD1 (6 bases). This CDR3 comprises 14 residues. Germline V gene lookup returns CDR1 GTSNPN and CDR2 SVGIG (reference sequence). V gave up 5 bases and J gave up 4 bases, with 15 bases separating them. CDR3 in amino acids: CAWGGHRSNQPQHF. The CDR3 region has the DNA TGTGCCTGGGGGGGACACCGCTCGAATCAGCCCCAGCATTTT. The full variable domain, with the rest looked up from reference TRBV30 and TRBJ1-5, is SQTIHQWPATLVQPVGSPLSLECTVEGTSNPNLYWYRQAAGRGLQLLFYSVGIGQISSEVPQNLSASRPQDRQFILSSKKLLLSDSGFYLCAWGGHRSNQPQHFGDGTRLSIL.

The chain is built from TRBV7-8 and TRBJ1-5; D is unresolved. The germline V gene encodes CDR1 SGHVS and CDR2 FQNEAQ. The CDR3 sequence is 16 residues long. Trimming cost V 2 bases and J 5 bases, with 16 bases left between them. The chain's CDR3 is CASSLRRDRDDQPQHF. In nucleotides, the CDR3 is TGTGCCAGCAGCTTAAGGCGGGATAGAGACGATCAGCCCCAGCATTTT.

The J gene is TRBJ2-1, the V gene TRBV27; D gene unclear. Germline V gives CDR1 MNHEY, CDR2 SMNVEV (reference sequence). This CDR3 region has 13 residues. With 6 bases removed from V and 8 bases from J, the gap between germline ends came to 14 bases. The CDR3 reads CASRTLFLDEQFF. The CDR3, as DNA: TGTGCCAGCAGAACCCTATTTTTGGATGAGCAGTTCTTC.

The chain employs TRBV9 and TRBJ1-4, with 7 bases lining up with TRBD1. The germline V gene encodes CDR1 SGDLS and CDR2 YYNGEE. The CDR3 totals 15 residues. The V and J ends lost 4 bases and 4 bases, in that order; junction bases with no gene match: 7. The CDR3 sequence is CASSYSGTVNEKLFF. The CDR3 DNA sequence: TGTGCCAGCAGCTATTCCGGGACAGTTAATGAAAAACTGTTTTTT.

V is TRBV7-3 and J is TRBJ2-3; 7 nucleotides align to TRBD2. V dropped 2 bases and J dropped 6; count of bases not matched to a gene: 5. The CDR3 contains 14 residues. Per germline, CDR1 SGHTA and CDR2 FQGTGA. DNA for the CDR3: TGTGCCAGCAGCTTAGGCGGGAGAACCGATACGCAGTATTTT. Protein: CASSLGGRTDTQYF.

The chain combines TRBV11-2 with TRBJ2-1; D is ambiguous. CDR3 length: 15 amino acids. Germline V lookup: CDR1 SGHAT, CDR2 FQNNGV. V dropped 4 bases and J dropped 0 bases, with 10 bases sitting between them. CDR3 region: CASSYQASSYNEQFF. The CDR3 DNA is TGTGCCAGCAGCTACCAAGCGAGCTCCTACAATGAGCAGTTCTTC.

The CDR3 sequence is CASSLGVLQGTDTQYF. CDR3 nucleotide sequence: TGCGCCAGCAGCTTGGGGGTACTCCAGGGCACAGATACGCAGTATTTT. J is TRBJ2-3 and V is TRBV5-1, with D unresolved. V dropped 0 bases and J dropped 1 base, with 12 bases sitting between them. The CDR3 loop spans 16 amino acids. Germline CDR1 and CDR2: SGHRS and YFSETQ.

The V call is TRBV9, the J call TRBJ2-3; 8 nucleotides agree with TRBD1. J lost 3 bases, V lost 3 bases, and 3 bases had no gene match. This CDR3 is 14 amino acids long. The germline V gene has CDR1 SGDLS and CDR2 YYNGEE. CDR3 in DNA: TGTGCCAGCAGCGACCGGACAGGGACAGATACGCAGTATTTT. Encoded protein: CASSDRTGTDTQYF.

The genes are TRBV10-3 and TRBJ1-1; D unresolved. The germline CDR1 and CDR2 sequences are ENHRY and SYGVKD. The CDR3 runs to 16 residues. The germline V and J ends were trimmed by 3 bases and 0 bases, with 14 bases remaining between them. The DNA for the CDR3 is TGTGCCATCAGTGATGCTACCGGAGCCTTGAACACTGAAGCTTTCTTT. Translated, it gives CAISDATGALNTEAFF.

The chain is built from TRBV10-3 and TRBJ1-1; the D gene is possibly TRBD1 (6 bases). The germline V and J ends were trimmed by 0 bases and 5 bases, with 16 bases remaining between them. This CDR3 is 16 amino acids long. Looked up from germline, CDR1 is ENHRY and CDR2 is SYGVKD. This CDR3 is CAISESKGGGETEAFF. In nucleotides, the CDR3 is TGTGCCATCAGTGAGTCGAAAGGGGGGGGCGAGACTGAAGCTTTCTTT.

The chain has TRBV9 and TRBJ1-1; D gene unclear. V lost 4 bases, J lost 1 base, and 8 bases lay in between. Looked up from germline, CDR1 is SGDLS and CDR2 is YYNGEE. CDR3 length: 13 amino acids. The CDR3, as DNA: TGTGCCAGCAGCCGAGGGAGGAACACTGAAGCTTTCTTT. It translates to CASSRGRNTEAFF.

CDR3 loop: CASSTGLADQETQYF. The CDR3, as DNA: TGTGCCAGCAGCACGGGACTAGCGGACCAAGAGACCCAGTACTTC. The rearrangement uses TRBV7-9 and TRBJ2-5; 11 bases fit TRBD2. This CDR3 has 15 amino acids. Germline V gives CDR1 SEHNR, CDR2 FQNEAQ (reference sequence). Trimming at V came to 5 bases and at J to 0 bases, leaving 2 bases not matched to a gene.

V is TRBV5-1 and J is TRBJ2-7; possibly TRBD2 for D (5 bases). With 2 bases removed from V and 2 bases from J, the gap between germline ends came to 11 bases. CDR3 length: 14 residues. Germline-derived CDR1 and CDR2 are SGHRS and YFSETQ. This chain's CDR3 is CASSLGGGTYEQYF. The CDR3 DNA reads as TGCGCCAGCAGCTTAGGTGGAGGTACCTACGAGCAGTACTTC.

The table lists this clone with a count of one. The gene calls are TRBV5-4 and TRBJ1-1; 9 bases map to TRBD1. The germline V gene has CDR1 SGHNT and CDR2 YYREEE (reference sequence). J was trimmed by 5 bases and V by 0 bases; bases with no gene match: 2. The CDR3 consists of 14 residues. CDR3 in DNA: TGTGCCAGCAGCTTGGAGACAGGGGGGACTGAAGCTTTCTTT. Its protein is CASSLETGGTEAFF. Full variable domain (missing parts from reference TRBV5-4 and TRBJ1-1): ETGVTQSPTHLIKTRGQQVTLRCSSQSGHNTVSWYQQALGQGPQFIFQYYREEENGRGNFPPRFSGLQFPNYSSELNVNALELDDSALYLCASSLETGGTEAFFGQGTRLTVV.

V and J are TRBV5-1 and TRBJ2-1, with 8 positions matching TRBD2. With V trimmed by 4 bases and J by 5 bases, 11 bases remained unmatched. The CDR3 runs to 16 residues. Per germline, CDR1 SGHRS and CDR2 YFSETQ. The CDR3 DNA is TGCGCCAGCAGCGAACATGGCGGGAGGTCCCACAATGAGCAGTTCTTC. Translating gives CASSEHGGRSHNEQFF.

This clone was seen more than once but under ten times. The chain combines TRBV6-4 with TRBJ2-3; 7 positions agree with TRBD2. The CDR3 has 18 residues. Germline-derived CDR1 and CDR2 are MRHNA and SNTAGT. V shed 3 bases and J 0 bases; nucleotides not matched to a gene: 12. CDR3 sequence reads: CASSETAASGPSTDTQYF. CDR3 sequence (DNA): TGTGCCAGCAGTGAAACTGCGGCTAGCGGACCCAGCACAGATACGCAGTATTTT.

The J gene is TRBJ1-5, the V gene TRBV5-5, with D unclear. V was shortened by 0 bases and J by 0 bases, with 7 bases between the two germline ends. Germline V CDR1 and CDR2: SGHKS, YYEKEE (reference sequence). The CDR3 spans 15 residues. The CDR3 region is CASSLGGNSNQPQHF. The CDR3 DNA reads TGTGCCAGCAGCTTGGGAGGAAATAGCAATCAGCCCCAGCATTTT.

V usage is TRBV7-9 and J usage is TRBJ1-3, with unresolved D. Looked up from germline, CDR1 is SEHNR and CDR2 is FQNEAQ (reference sequence). The CDR3 covers 13 residues. Trimming removed 7 bases at V and 4 bases at J, with 11 bases between. In nucleotides, the CDR3 is TGTGCCAGCACCCCCGTCTCGGGAAACACCATATATTTT. Its translation is CASTPVSGNTIYF. The full variable domain, its missing parts supplied by reference TRBV7-9 and TRBJ1-3, is DTGVSQNPRHKITKRGQNVTFRCDPISEHNRLYWYRQTLGQGPEFLTYFQNEAQLEKSRLLSDRFSAERPKGSFSTLEIQRTEQGDSAMYLCASTPVSGNTIYFGEGSWLTVV.

The chain uses TRBV7-9 and TRBJ2-3; possible D gene TRBD2, 6 bases. Deletions cut 5 bases from V and 4 bases from J, with 16 bases between. The CDR3 extends over 15 amino acids. CDR1 and CDR2 from the germline V gene are SEHNR and FQNEAQ (reference sequence). CDR3 region: CASSLTSSQADTQYF. The CDR3 DNA reads TGTGCCAGCAGCCTGACTAGTTCCCAAGCAGATACGCAGTATTTT.

For the CDR3, the DNA is TGTGCCAGCAGTTACGACGGGACTAGCTGGGAGACCCAGTACTTC. This translates into CASSYDGTSWETQYF. The V gene is TRBV6-2 or TRBV6-3, the J gene TRBJ2-5; 9 nucleotides line up with TRBD2. From germline, CDR1 is MNHEY and CDR2 SVGEGT. CDR3 length equals 15 residues. The J segment lost 5 bases and the V segment lost 2 bases, leaving 6 bases of the junction unmatched.

The chain combines TRBV5-1 with TRBJ2-3; TRBD2 agrees at 8 bases. Germline V gene sequence: CDR1 SGHRS, CDR2 YFSETQ. The CDR3 has 14 amino acids. The junction had 3 bases not matched to a gene; V was cut back by 5 bases and J by 1 base. Here the CDR3 reads CASRAGGGTDTQYF. The CDR3 nucleotides are TGCGCCAGCAGGGCGGGAGGAGGCACAGATACGCAGTATTTT.